A single sample gave rise to the 25 T cell receptor beta chains below, sequenced in a study of blood T cell repertoires in COVID-19. Data came from immunoSEQ multiplex PCR; TCRdb stores just in-frame clones and leaves some out. The data show some 160,000 clones, with approximately 90% seen just once and roughly 5% held by the top ten. Sequenced material: peripheral blood. These receptors were collected from a man younger than 35 with COVID-19, enrolled during active disease.

The rearrangement uses TRBV7-9 and TRBJ2-1, with 7 bases lining up with TRBD2. Germline loops: CDR1 SEHNR, CDR2 FQNEAQ (reference sequence). CDR3 length: 16 amino acids. V was clipped by 1 base and J by 6 bases; unmatched bases: 9. This CDR3 is CASSLVGRASPNEQFF. Written as DNA, the CDR3 is TGTGCCAGCAGCTTAGTTGGGAGGGCCAGTCCCAATGAGCAGTTCTTC.

The CDR3 coding sequence is TGTGCCAGCAGCGTCGGGACACTACAAGAGACCCAGTACTTC. Its protein is CASSVGTLQETQYF. The chain uses TRBV9 and TRBJ2-5, with D maybe TRBD1 (6 bases). V was clipped by 2 bases and J by 2 bases, with 10 bases between them. CDR1 is SGDLS and CDR2 is YYNGEE in the germline V gene. This CDR3 has 14 residues. The full variable domain, its missing parts supplied by reference TRBV9 and TRBJ2-5, is DSGVTQTPKHLITATGQRVTLRCSPRSGDLSVYWYQQSLDQGLQFLIQYYNGEERAKGNILERFSAQQFPDLHSELNLSSLELGDSALYFCASSVGTLQETQYFGPGTRLLVL.

The V gene is TRBV11-2, the J gene TRBJ1-1, with 8 positions matching TRBD1. The CDR3 loop spans 16 amino acids. Trimming cost V 4 bases and J 1 base; bases outside gene matches: 8. CDR1 and CDR2 (germline): SGHAT, FQNNGV. The CDR3 DNA follows: TGTGCCAGCAGCTCCAGCAGGGGGCTGGGGAACACTGAAGCTTTCTTT. Encoded protein: CASSSSRGLGNTEAFF.

The rearrangement uses TRBV18 and TRBJ2-5; 12 nucleotides line up with TRBD2. J gave up 2 bases and V 3 bases, and 4 bases lay outside the gene matches. Germline V CDR1 and CDR2: KGHSH, LQKENI. This CDR3 contains 16 residues. The CDR3 DNA follows: TGTGCCAGCTCACCCCTAGCGGGAGGGGCTCAAGAGACCCAGTACTTC. Protein: CASSPLAGGAQETQYF.

The CDR3 nucleotides are TGCGCCAGCAGCTTGCAGGCTTTACCGCAGTATTTT. This codes for CASSLQALPQYF. This chain uses TRBV5-1 with TRBJ2-3; unclear D gene. Germline values: CDR1 SGHRS, CDR2 YFSETQ. CDR3 length: 12 amino acids. The germline V and J ends were trimmed by 1 base and 10 bases, with 10 bases remaining between them.

The chain links TRBV9 to TRBJ2-3; possible D gene TRBD1, 6 bases. Germline values: CDR1 SGDLS, CDR2 YYNGEE. Deletions cut 3 bases from V and 3 bases from J, with 14 bases between. This CDR3 has 15 amino acids. CDR3 bases: TGTGCCAGCAGCGCACAGGGTAGGATGACAGATACGCAGTATTTT. Its translation: CASSAQGRMTDTQYF.

This chain connects TRBV6-2 or TRBV6-3 to TRBJ2-7; TRBD2 is a possible D gene (5 bases). Germline V gene data show CDR1 as MNHEY and CDR2 as SVGEGT. The V and J ends lost 0 bases and 4 bases respectively, with 10 bases between them. This CDR3 is built from 14 residues. The CDR3 bases are TGTGCCAGCAGTTACTCTCCGCCGGGGTACGAGCAGTACTTC. Its protein is CASSYSPPGYEQYF.

The V call is TRBV10-2, the J call TRBJ1-1; 7 bases are a match to TRBD1. The ends lost 6 bases at V and 2 bases at J; junction bases unmatched: 6. CDR3 size: 14 residues. The germline V gene encodes CDR1 WSHSY and CDR2 SAAADI. This CDR3 reads CASRPGQLNTEAFF. The CDR3 coding sequence is TGCGCCAGCAGACCGGGACAGCTAAACACTGAAGCTTTCTTT.

This clone was counted a few times. The chain uses TRBV5-1 and TRBJ1-2; TRBD1 is a possible D gene (6 bases). This CDR3 is 15 amino acids long. Per germline, CDR1 SGHRS and CDR2 YFSETQ. Between the trimmed V and J ends, which lost 4 bases and 7 bases, there was a span of 20 bases. The CDR3: CASSPDRRGFPGYTF. DNA for the CDR3: TGCGCCAGCAGCCCGGACAGACGAGGCTTTCCTGGCTACACCTTC.

This chain uses TRBV7-9 with TRBJ2-2; 8 bases fit TRBD2. CDR3 length: 19 amino acids. CDR1 is SEHNR, CDR2 FQNEAQ, per germline (reference sequence). Germline trimming cut 5 bases from V and 6 bases from J; bases unmatched to any gene: 20. The CDR3 here is CASSPQTGTRSSRAGELFF. For the CDR3, the DNA is TGTGCCAGCAGCCCCCAGACCGGGACTAGGTCTAGTCGGGCCGGGGAGCTGTTTTTT.

The chain recombines TRBV3-1 (or the pseudogene TRBV3-2) with TRBJ2-3; 9 bases line up with TRBD1. Germline trimming cut 4 bases from V and 4 bases from J; bases unmatched to any gene: 9. The CDR3 spans 16 residues. Germline values: CDR1 LGHDT, CDR2 YNNKEL (reference sequence). DNA of the CDR3: TGTGCCAGCAGCCTGTACCGGGACAGGGTTTCAGATACGCAGTATTTT. Translating gives CASSLYRDRVSDTQYF.

The CDR3 bases are TGTGCCAGCAGCGTAGCTACGGGCTACGAGCAGTACTTC. Translation gives CASSVATGYEQYF. The chain uses TRBV9 and TRBJ2-7; unclear D gene. CDR3 length: 13 residues. Trimming stripped 0 bases from V and 3 bases from J, with 7 bases between. CDR1 is SGDLS and CDR2 is YYNGEE in the germline V gene.

The chain links TRBV6-6 to TRBJ2-1; 7 bases map to TRBD1. Trimming cost V 5 bases and J 2 bases; bases outside gene matches: 9. CDR1 MNHNY and CDR2 SVGAGI come from the germline V gene (reference sequence). The CDR3 spans 16 residues. The CDR3: CASSPWTGGAYNEQFF. CDR3 nucleotides: TGTGCCAGCAGTCCTTGGACAGGTGGCGCCTACAATGAGCAGTTCTTC.

The chain has TRBV28 and TRBJ1-1; D unclear. The CDR3 length is 10 residues. V was pared by 8 bases and J by 4 bases, with 5 bases between. Germline V gene sequence: CDR1 MDHEN, CDR2 SYDVKM. The DNA for the CDR3 is TGTGCCAGCCGAGGCACTGAAGCTTTCTTT. It yields the protein CASRGTEAFF.

Concerning this clone: The same CDR3 can be traced to other DNA sequences in this sample. This chain uses TRBV4-1 with TRBJ2-7; possible D gene TRBD1, 5 bases. Trimming removed 2 bases from V and 2 bases from J, with 16 bases in between. Per the germline V gene, CDR1 is MGHRA and CDR2 is YSYEKL. The CDR3 totals 16 residues. CDR3 sequence: CASSQSGHRNTYEQYF. CDR3 nucleotide sequence: TGCGCCAGCAGCCAAAGTGGACATCGGAATACCTACGAGCAGTACTTC.

The chain carries TRBV27 and TRBJ2-5, with 8 positions matching TRBD2. CDR1 is MNHEY and CDR2 is SMNVEV in the germline V gene (reference sequence). Trimming cost V 3 bases and J 5 bases; bases outside gene matches: 8. The CDR3 covers 15 residues. This CDR3 reads CASSLAGGLGETQYF. DNA of the CDR3: TGTGCCAGCAGTTTGGCGGGAGGCCTCGGGGAGACCCAGTACTTC.

This rearrangement joins TRBV5-4 to TRBJ2-1; 13 bases fit TRBD2. This CDR3 comprises 17 residues. CDR1 is SGHNT, CDR2 YYREEE, per germline (reference sequence). V trimming: 4 bases; J trimming: 1 base; junction bases outside the gene matches: 5. The CDR3: CASSPRTSGGSYNEQFF. In DNA, the CDR3 is TGTGCCAGCAGCCCCCGGACTAGCGGGGGTTCCTACAATGAGCAGTTCTTC.

A few counts support this clone. V and J are TRBV28 and TRBJ1-1; a weak D match, TRBD1 (5 bases). CDR1 and CDR2 from the germline V gene are MDHEN and SYDVKM. CDR3 size: 15 residues. The ends were cut back, 1 base at V and 1 base at J, with 10 bases in the middle. The CDR3 spells CASSLSGNRNTEAFF. The CDR3 DNA is TGTGCCAGCAGTTTATCAGGGAACAGGAACACTGAAGCTTTCTTT. The variable domain in full, with the rest retrieved from reference TRBV28 and TRBJ1-1, is DVKVTQSSRYLVKRTGEKVFLECVQDMDHENMFWYRQDPGLGLRLIYFSYDVKMKEKGDIPEGYSVSREKKERFSLILESASTNQTSMYLCASSLSGNRNTEAFFGQGTRLTVV.

This chain connects TRBV6-5 to TRBJ2-7; D is ambiguous. The CDR3 has 15 amino acids. V shed 4 bases and J shed 3 bases, with 16 bases lying between them. CDR1 MNHEY and CDR2 SVGAGI come from the germline V gene. CDR3 bases: TGTGCCAGCAGTTCTATCACAGATCTAAACTACGAGCAGTACTTC. It specifies CASSSITDLNYEQYF.

The chain combines TRBV9 with TRBJ2-3, with D perhaps TRBD2 (5 bases). CDR3 length equals 15 residues. Trimming removed 4 bases at V and 0 bases at J, with 12 bases between. Germline-derived CDR1 and CDR2 are SGDLS and YYNGEE. CDR3 DNA: TGTGCCAGCAGCTCCCCGACGGGGAGCACAGATACGCAGTATTTT. This gives the protein CASSSPTGSTDTQYF.

V and J are TRBV12-3 or TRBV12-4 and TRBJ2-7; D remains ambiguous. The CDR3 is 11 amino acids. V gave up 0 bases and J gave up 6 bases, with 3 bases separating them. The DNA for the CDR3 is TGTGCCAGCAGTTTAGCTAGCGAGCAGTACTTC. Translated, it gives CASSLASEQYF.

The V call is TRBV4-1, the J call TRBJ2-1; 8 nucleotides agree with TRBD1. The germline V gene encodes CDR1 MGHRA and CDR2 YSYEKL. CDR3 length: 15 amino acids. Losses at the gene ends were 4 bases for V and 6 bases for J; bases not matched to a gene: 8. CDR3 region: CASSPKEQGGNEQFF. The CDR3 region has the DNA TGCGCCAGCAGCCCGAAGGAACAGGGGGGCAATGAGCAGTTCTTC.

The chain recombines TRBV5-8 with TRBJ2-6; maybe TRBD2 (5 bases). The CDR3 has 15 amino acids. Germline CDR1 and CDR2: SGHTS and YDEGEE. V shed 9 bases and J shed 0 bases, with 13 bases lying between them. CDR3 DNA: TGTGCCACCCGGGCGAGGGTCTCTGGGGCCAACGTCCTGACTTTC. Translation gives CATRARVSGANVLTF.

The rearrangement uses TRBV6-4 and TRBJ2-1, with 9 bases that match TRBD2. V was clipped by 5 bases and J by 6 bases; unmatched bases: 2. The CDR3 extends over 13 amino acids. The germline CDR1 and CDR2 sequences are MRHNA and SNTAGT. This CDR3 is CASSRREGNEQFF. DNA for the CDR3: TGTGCCAGCAGTCGGCGGGAGGGCAATGAGCAGTTCTTC.

The rearrangement uses TRBV2 and TRBJ1-5; D call uncertain. The CDR3 runs to 13 residues. The V end lost 7 bases, the J end lost 5 bases, and 12 bases lay between the germline ends. The germline V gene has CDR1 SNHLY and CDR2 FYNNEI. CDR3 sequence: CASTWQRDQPQHF. The CDR3 DNA reads TGTGCCAGCACGTGGCAGAGGGATCAGCCCCAGCATTTT.